This T cell receptor beta chain was identified during a study of glioma-infiltrating T cells (dated by TCRdb to about 2016). The study in broad terms: Low-grade gliomas were represented by WHO grade II oligodendrogliomas or astrocytomas, and glioblastomas were represented by WHO grade IV tumors that were sampled at initial rather than recurrent diagnosis. Before surgery, glioma patients were given dexamethasone for six or fewer days. Sequencing coverage of about 4- to 11-fold of 750,000 to 1,000,000 peripheral T cells was targeted for blood libraries. Glioma tissue, non-neoplastic brain tissue and matched peripheral blood mononuclear cells were used as sources from which TCR alpha- and beta-chain repertoires were sequenced. To measure how far tissue and blood T-cell populations diverged, each tissue-infiltrating repertoire was compared against the peripheral blood repertoire of the same patient. Three low-grade glioma patients, several primary glioblastoma patients, and three non-glioma patients who contributed non-neoplastic brain tissue made up the paired cohort.

Immediately after resection, surgical brain or tumor specimens were cryofrozen in liquid nitrogen, with peripheral blood cells collected concurrently. TCR alpha and beta CDR3 regions were amplified with the iRepertoire nested amplicon-rescue multiplex PCR (arm-PCR) platform from RNA. The input for one-step reverse transcription and amplification was roughly 85-400 ng of tissue mRNA or PBMC total RNA. Following bead purification, Illumina adapters were added by a secondary multiplex PCR, and libraries between 200 and 400 bp were gel-purified. Demultiplexing relied on internal 6-nucleotide barcodes carried by the libraries. Sequencing of libraries was performed on an Illumina MiSeq with 2x220 or 2x250 nucleotide paired-end reads. The authors' analysis ran thus. Paired reads were merged with FLASH 1.2.11 and aligned to the GRCh37 human genome with BWA-MEM before extracting TRA and TRB reads. V and J assignment used an IMGT-derived reference of cassette sequences and CDR3 motifs that included pseudogenes. Reads were translated in three frames, and productive CDR3s were defined by a C…FGXG motif without stop codons. Clonotypes were defined as unique combinations of V-J cassette pair and CDR3 amino acid sequence. Reads were filtered by Hamming distance, with the threshold set by the sequence error rate of each sample in mapped regions. Clones were called with MiXCR by TCRdb after fastp trimmed the public reads at Q25, and only in-frame beta chains were retained. Every entry covers one CDR3 protein and lists the most common genes and DNA from its rows. None of the V and J calls come from the authors' own analysis; TCRdb made them. The table for this sample lists more than 350,000 distinct CDR3 sequences; 35% to 45% of them were counted only once. Around 12% of the sample goes to the ten largest clones.

Broad study findings and their caveats: VJ-independent divergence between tissue and blood was below expectation in non-neoplastic patients but above expectation in all gliomas, especially low-grade gliomas. Very few CDR3 sequences were found to be shared between tissue and blood, and this scarcity was attributed to high CDR3 diversity and limited sampling. Small numbers underpinned the group comparisons: eight glioblastoma patients, three low-grade glioma patients and three non-neoplastic patients. A signature set of shared blood CDR3 motifs marked patients with low tissue-blood divergence and was depleted in highly divergent patients.

About this clonotype itself: The clone's antigen remains unknown. Nothing much larger sits one base from this clone, and base qualities are not available.

Reading the germline V gene gives CDR1 SGHTA and CDR2 FQGNSA. V has 5 bases trimmed and J has 3 bases trimmed; junction bases matching no gene number 6. Counted from cysteine to phenylalanine, this CDR3 has 15 amino acids. CDR3 DNA is the only sequence kept; it has 45 bases, read in frame from the first base. The clonotype comes from a human donor with low-grade glioma or glioblastoma, undergoing nonglioma brain surgery, or in good health (not recorded which). The sequenced sample consisted of glioma tissue, nonneoplastic brain tissue, or PBMCs (not recorded which). The receptor chain draws on TRBV7-2 and TRBJ2-3, with 9 bases in between that match TRBD2. The DNA sequence is TGTGCCAGCAGCCCTGGGGCGGGAGGGACAGATACGCAGTATTTT. This is translated as CASSPGAGGTDTQYF.